This T cell receptor (beta chain) was sequenced in a study of beta chain features in type 1 diabetes. About the research overall: Patients and healthy donors were similar in age, gender and cell yields.

Each sorted fraction was over 95% pure. In its sample, this clone was seen a few times. Its target is unknown. Expressed TCRB transcripts were sequenced because the entire RNA isolate underwent reverse transcription. Only in-frame clones appear in the TCRdb table, and some are missing; sequencing was by immunoSEQ multiplex PCR. There are around 650,000 clones in the sample; 9.5% to 15% occur only once, and more than 0.095% lies in the top ten. Germline V lookup: CDR1 LGHNA, CDR2 YSLEER. CDR3 length: 13 residues. V lost 3 bases, J lost 4 bases, and 9 bases lay in between. The study's findings and limits: TCRB CDR3s were moderately but significantly shorter in Type 1 diabetes patients in all four CD4+ subsets. Researchers reported that naive, central memory and Treg TCRB repertoires appeared more similar in patients than in healthy donors.

The sequenced sample consisted of naive CD4+ T cells from blood. The sequence was collected from a man aged 25-45 years with type 1 diabetes. The rearrangement joins TRBV4-3 to TRBJ1-1; D may be TRBD1 (6 bases). CDR3 coding DNA: TGCGCCAGCAGCCAGCAGGGGAGCACTGAAGCTTTCTTT. Translated, it gives CASSQQGSTEAFF.